This TCR beta chain stems from a study of cytomegalovirus exposure and HLA in healthy donors. Turning to this clone: What it binds is not known.

The V and J ends lost 1 base and 10 bases respectively, with 11 bases between them. Looked up from germline, CDR1 is SGHVS and CDR2 is FQNEAQ. This CDR3 spans 12 amino acids. The table came from immunoSEQ multiplex PCR; TCRdb's copy has only in-frame clones and leaves some out. The data show around 250,000 clones, around 91% seen once. Study-level findings and limits: Rare sequences made up most TCRs, while some public TCRs were found in many donors.

The sequence came from a woman younger than 35 in good health and CMV-seronegative. V is TRBV7-8 and J is TRBJ2-7; D possibly corresponds to TRBD2 (6 bases). The sequenced sample consisted of PBMCs. Here the CDR3 DNA reads TGTGCCAGCAGCTTAGGAGTGCGGGAACAGTACTTC. Residues: CASSLGVREQYF. The entire variable domain, with the rest obtained from reference TRBV7-8 and TRBJ2-7, is as follows: GAGVSQSPRYKVAKRGQDVALRCDPISGHVSLFWYQQALGQGPEFLTYFQNEAQLDKSGLPSDRFFAERPEGSVSTLKIQRTQQEDSAVYLCASSLGVREQYFGPGTRLTVT.